The 8 T cell receptor beta chains below all came from one sample that was sequenced in a study of cytomegalovirus exposure and HLA in healthy donors. PCR used 60 Vbeta primers and 13 Jbeta primers. Repertoires were generated with immunoSEQ multiplex PCR, while TCRdb's copy carries only in-frame clones and drops some. There are 70,000 to 95,000 clones in the sample; less than 75% occur only once, and 5.5% lies in the top ten. Sequenced: PBMCs. The receptors shown here come from a young woman in good health and CMV-seropositive.

The chain joins TRBV5-4 to TRBJ2-3; tentatively, D is TRBD2 (6 bases). Per the germline V gene, CDR1 is SGHNT and CDR2 is YYREEE (reference sequence). The CDR3 has 12 residues. Trimming stripped 3 bases from V and 9 bases from J, with 11 bases between. CDR3 region: CASSSTSETQYF. CDR3 sequence (DNA): TGTGCCAGCAGCTCGACTAGTGAGACGCAGTATTTT.

This chain links TRBV19 with TRBJ2-1; D uncertain. V was trimmed by 3 bases and J by 7 bases, leaving 10 bases between them. CDR1 and CDR2 from the germline V gene are LNHDA and SQIVND (reference sequence). This CDR3 spans 13 amino acids. The CDR3 is CASSIFSRNEQFF. CDR3 DNA: TGTGCCAGTAGTATCTTCTCGAGAAATGAGCAGTTCTTC.

This clone was counted a few times. V gene TRBV7-3 combines with J gene TRBJ2-1; 10 nucleotides line up with TRBD2. The CDR3 contains 15 residues. The germline CDR1 and CDR2 sequences are SGHTA and FQGTGA. J was trimmed by 2 bases and V by 5 bases; bases with no gene match: 3. The CDR3 DNA is TGTGCCAGCAGCCCCAGCGGGGGGGCCTACAATGAGCAGTTCTTC. Protein product: CASSPSGGAYNEQFF.

This rearrangement joins TRBV7-8 to TRBJ1-5; D uncertain. Germline V gives CDR1 SGHVS, CDR2 FQNEAQ. Between the trimmed V and J ends, which lost 2 bases and 7 bases, there was a span of 6 bases. CDR3 size: 12 residues. The CDR3 bases are TGTGCCAGCAGCTTACCGAGCCAGCCCCAGCATTTT. Residues: CASSLPSQPQHF.

This clone was seen more than once but under ten times. The junction shows a germline mismatch at one end, possibly a read error. The chain is built from TRBV7-9 and TRBJ1-2, with 7 bases identical to TRBD1. Germline V lookup: CDR1 SEHNR, CDR2 FQNEAQ (reference sequence). The CDR3 extends over 14 amino acids. The CDR3 DNA reads as TGTGCCAGCAGCTACGACAGGGTAATGGGAGGCTACCCCTTC. The encoded protein is CASSYDRVMGGYPF.

The chain uses TRBV4-1 and TRBJ2-5; D perhaps matches TRBD2 (5 bases). The CDR3 spans 15 residues. CDR1 is MGHRA and CDR2 is YSYEKL in the germline V gene. Trimming took 4 bases from V and 1 from J, leaving 13 bases between them. DNA for the CDR3: TGCGCCAGCAGCCCCCAACCGGGGATCCAAGAGACCCAGTACTTC. This encodes CASSPQPGIQETQYF.

Only a few counts were recorded for this clone. The gene calls are TRBV6-1 and TRBJ1-1; 7 nucleotides agree with TRBD1. Germline CDR1 and CDR2: MNHNS and SASEGT. The CDR3 is made up of 15 amino acids. J was trimmed by 4 bases and V by 4 bases; bases with no gene match: 9. DNA for the CDR3: TGTGCCAGCAGTGGGGCATCAGGGGGTGGCACTGAAGCTTTCTTT. Translated: CASSGASGGGTEAFF.

The DNA for the CDR3 is TGTGCCAGCAGTCTCAGGGGAGATACGCAGTATTTT. Amino acids: CASSLRGDTQYF. This chain links TRBV6-1 with TRBJ2-3; D possibly corresponds to TRBD1 (6 bases). Germline V gene data show CDR1 as MNHNS and CDR2 as SASEGT. V was pared by 5 bases and J by 5 bases, with 8 bases between. The CDR3 covers 12 residues.